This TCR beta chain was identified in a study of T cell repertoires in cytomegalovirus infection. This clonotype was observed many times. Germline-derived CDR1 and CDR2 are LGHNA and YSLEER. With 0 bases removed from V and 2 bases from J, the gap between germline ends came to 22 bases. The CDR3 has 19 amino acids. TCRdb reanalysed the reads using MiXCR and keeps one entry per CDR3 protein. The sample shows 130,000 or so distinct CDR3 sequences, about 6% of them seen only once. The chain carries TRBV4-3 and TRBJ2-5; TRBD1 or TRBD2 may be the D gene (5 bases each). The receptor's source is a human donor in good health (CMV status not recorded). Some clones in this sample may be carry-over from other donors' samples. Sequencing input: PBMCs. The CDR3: CASSQDRLSSSGQQETQYF. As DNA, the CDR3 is TGCGCCAGCAGCCAAGATCGGTTGTCTTCCTCGGGGCAACAAGAGACCCAGTACTTC.